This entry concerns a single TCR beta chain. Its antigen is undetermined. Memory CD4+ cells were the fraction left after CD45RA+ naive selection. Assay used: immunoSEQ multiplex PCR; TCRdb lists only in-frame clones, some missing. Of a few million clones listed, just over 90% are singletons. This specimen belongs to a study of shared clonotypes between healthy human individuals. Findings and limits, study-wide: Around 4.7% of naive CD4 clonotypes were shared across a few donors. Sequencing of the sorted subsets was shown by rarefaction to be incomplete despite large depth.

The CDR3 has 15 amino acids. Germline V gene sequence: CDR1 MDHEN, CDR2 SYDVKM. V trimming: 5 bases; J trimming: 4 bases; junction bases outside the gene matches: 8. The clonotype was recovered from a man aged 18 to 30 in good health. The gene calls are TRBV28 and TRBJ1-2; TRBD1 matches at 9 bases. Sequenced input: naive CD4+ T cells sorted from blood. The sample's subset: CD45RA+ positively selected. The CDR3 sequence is CASSPPPTGGYGYTF. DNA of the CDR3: TGTGCCAGCAGTCCCCCCCCGACAGGGGGCTATGGCTACACCTTC.